One and the same sample provided the 29 T cell receptor beta chains below, sequenced in a study of T cell repertoires in cytomegalovirus infection. MiXCR was run by TCRdb on the reads, yielding one entry per CDR3 protein. The sample lists hundreds of thousands of distinct CDR3 sequences, 20% to 25% occurring once. The sequencing sample was made of CD8+ T cells from PBMCs. The source is a human donor in good health (CMV status not recorded). Some clones in this sample may be carry-over from other donors' samples.

The CDR3 coding sequence is TGTGCCAGCAGGACGACGACAGGCCCGCTTCGGGGACCCCAGCATTTT. Translation: CASRTTTGPLRGPQHF. The rearrangement uses TRBV6-2 or TRBV6-3 and TRBJ1-5, with D tentatively TRBD1 (6 bases). Trimming left V 6 bases short and J 10 bases short, with 25 bases between. The CDR3 length is 16 residues. Per the germline V gene, CDR1 is MNHEY and CDR2 is SVGEGT.

This clonotype was counted between two and nine times. This sequence joins TRBV6-6 and TRBJ1-1; TRBD1 matches 7 bases. After removal of 6 bases from V and 1 base from J, the junction contained 5 bases not matched to a gene. The germline V gene has CDR1 MNHNY and CDR2 SVGAGI (reference sequence). This CDR3 spans 14 amino acids. The CDR3 sequence: CASRTGASNTEAFF. CDR3 nucleotide sequence: TGTGCCAGCAGAACAGGGGCCTCGAACACTGAAGCTTTCTTT.

About this clonotype: A much larger clonotype is one base distant, so this may be a read error. The chain recombines TRBV7-9 with TRBJ1-5; TRBD1 might be the D (5 bases). The CDR3 contains 16 residues. V lost 10 bases, J lost 3 bases, and 22 bases lay in between. Germline values: CDR1 SEHNR, CDR2 FQNEAQ (reference sequence). The CDR3 is CANNLANRLNNQPQHF. The CDR3, as DNA: TGTGCCAACAACTTGGCCAACAGGCTTAACAATCAGCCCCAGCATTTT.

The chain recombines TRBV24-1 with TRBJ2-7; D may be TRBD1 (6 bases). This CDR3 comprises 15 residues. Germline CDR1 reads KGHDR; CDR2 reads SFDVKD. The V end was cut by 8 bases, the J end by 0 bases, with 16 bases between. The CDR3 DNA is TGTGCCACCAATCTGGACAGCCTGAGCTCCTACGAGCAGTACGTC. Translating it yields CATNLDSLSSYEQYV.

This clonotype was detected ten times or more. V gene TRBV6-1 combines with J gene TRBJ2-7, with D possibly matching TRBD1 (5 bases). CDR1 and CDR2 from the germline V gene are MNHNS and SASEGT. Trimming took 1 base from V and 5 from J, leaving 18 bases between them. CDR3 length equals 16 residues. This chain's CDR3 is CASSEGVYGSGNEQYV. The CDR3 DNA reads TGTGCCAGCAGTGAAGGCGTGTACGGCTCAGGGAACGAGCAGTACGTC.

This clonotype was observed a handful of times. The chain employs TRBV2 and TRBJ1-1, with a tentative D call TRBD1 (5 bases). This CDR3 spans 13 amino acids. Germline assignment: CDR1 SNHLY and CDR2 FYNNEI. V lost 2 bases and J 6 bases, leaving 10 bases between the germline ends. CDR3 bases: TGTGCCAGCAGTGAACAGGGTTCGGCTGAAGCTTTCTTT. It codes for CASSEQGSAEAFF.

In its sample, this clonotype was seen a few times. The chain links TRBV11-2 to TRBJ1-1, with D uncertain. The germline V and J ends were trimmed by 1 base and 5 bases, with 11 bases remaining between them. CDR1 SGHAT and CDR2 FQNNGV come from the germline V gene. The CDR3 length is 14 residues. CDR3 in DNA: TGTGCCAGCAGCTTAGGCAGGTATAGTACTGAAGCTTTCTTT. Its protein product is CASSLGRYSTEAFF.

In regard to this clonotype: A read error may explain this, as a much larger clone is one base away. The gene calls are TRBV10-3 and TRBJ2-3; 9 nucleotides agree with TRBD1. CDR1 is ENHRY and CDR2 is SYGVKD in the germline V gene. CDR3 length: 14 amino acids. CDR3 nucleotides: TGTGTCATCAGTCAGACAGGGGGGGCAGATACGCAGTATTTT. Protein product: CVISQTGGADTQYF.

The genes are TRBV6-2 or TRBV6-3 and TRBJ1-2; 9 nucleotides line up with TRBD1. In germline, CDR1 is MNHEY, CDR2 SVGEGT. Trimming cost V 6 bases and J 3 bases; bases outside gene matches: 8. This CDR3 has 15 residues. This chain's CDR3 is CASRPTGGGDYGYTF. CDR3 sequence (DNA): TGTGCCAGCAGGCCCACAGGGGGCGGTGACTATGGCTACACCTTC.

The chain uses TRBV27 and TRBJ1-2; no firm D call. V gave up 4 bases and J gave up 3 bases, with 12 bases separating them. CDR3 length equals 14 residues. CDR1 and CDR2 (germline): MNHEY, SMNVEV (reference sequence). The chain's CDR3 is CASSSPGRDYGYTF. The DNA of the CDR3 is TGTGCCAGCAGTTCTCCCGGACGGGACTATGGCTACACCTTC.

The J gene is TRBJ1-1, the V gene TRBV7-9; D not resolved. The CDR3 length is 15 residues. Germline V CDR1 and CDR2: SEHNR, FQNEAQ (reference sequence). V was clipped by 1 base and J by 0 bases, with 9 bases between them. DNA for the CDR3: TGTGCCAGCAGCTTAGGCAGAGCCATGAACACTGAAGCTTTCTTT. As protein: CASSLGRAMNTEAFF.

Of note for this clonotype: At one of its ends the junction is not consistent with the germline gene, which may arise from a read error. The chain joins TRBV19 to TRBJ2-2; D could derive from TRBD1 or TRBD2 (5 bases each). This CDR3 has 15 residues. Germline V gene lookup returns CDR1 LNHDA and CDR2 SQIVND (reference sequence). CDR3 loop: CASHSRDVSTGKLFF. CDR3 nucleotide sequence: TGTGCCAGTCACTCCAGGGACGTTAGCACCGGGAAGCTGTTTTTT.

J is TRBJ2-2 and V is TRBV5-4; D might be TRBD1 (5 bases). Germline V gene sequence: CDR1 SGHNT, CDR2 YYREEE (reference sequence). V was shortened by 0 bases and J by 2 bases, with 11 bases between the two germline ends. The CDR3 sequence is 16 residues long. The CDR3 loop is CASSLGTSVNTGELFF. CDR3 bases: TGTGCCAGCAGCTTGGGGACATCGGTTAACACCGGGGAGCTGTTTTTT.

This clonotype was seen many times. This chain uses TRBV20-1 with TRBJ1-5; D is possibly TRBD1 (6 bases). The CDR3 runs to 14 residues. Per the germline V gene, CDR1 is DFQATT and CDR2 is SNEGSKA (reference sequence). The V gene lost 0 bases and the J gene lost 6 bases, with 12 bases spanning the gap. As DNA, the CDR3 is TGCAGTGCTAGAGAATACAGGGTGGGTCAGCCCCAGCATTTT. As protein: CSAREYRVGQPQHF.

In the case of this clonotype: This may come from a read error, since a much larger clone is one base off. J is TRBJ2-1 and V is TRBV12-3 or TRBV12-4; D is undetermined. CDR3 length: 14 residues. The ends were cut back, 4 bases at V and 5 bases at J, with 12 bases in the middle. The DNA of the CDR3 is TGTGCCAGCAGTTGGTCATGGGTTAACAATGAGCAGTTCTTC. Protein: CASSWSWVNNEQFF.

This clonotype was detected only a few times. This rearrangement joins TRBV28 to TRBJ1-5; 9 bases fit TRBD1. CDR3 size: 17 residues. V lost 4 bases and J lost 5; bases outside the gene matches: 12. Germline V gene sequence: CDR1 MDHEN, CDR2 SYDVKM. The CDR3 DNA is TGTGCCAGCAGTTCCAGTTACGGGACAGGGATTCATCAGCCCCAGCATTTT. Encoded protein: CASSSSYGTGIHQPQHF.

The chain uses TRBV7-9 and TRBJ2-7; D not certain. Germline lookup yields CDR1 SEHNR and CDR2 FQNEAQ (reference sequence). The CDR3 is 12 residues long. Trimming pared 1 base from V and 6 bases from J, leaving 7 bases between. CDR3 region: CASSLGVLEQYV. The CDR3 DNA sequence: TGTGCCAGCAGCTTAGGGGTCCTCGAGCAGTACGTC.

In this sample, this clonotype turned up many times. The chain links TRBV7-9 to TRBJ2-6; no reliable D call. Germline V gives CDR1 SEHNR, CDR2 FQNEAQ (reference sequence). V was clipped by 2 bases and J by 0 bases, with 17 bases between them. The length of the CDR3 is 19 residues. CDR3 nucleotides: TGTGCCAGCAGCTTACAGGAATTCCTTCCGAGCTCTGGGGCCAACGTCCTGACTTTC. Residues: CASSLQEFLPSSGANVLTF.

As concerns this clonotype: A read error may be the cause here, since a much bigger clone is one base away. The rearrangement links TRBV6-2 or TRBV6-3 to TRBJ1-4, with TRBD1 identical over 9 bases. Germline values: CDR1 MNHEY, CDR2 SVGEGT. The CDR3 length is 16 residues. The CDR3 DNA is TGTGCCAACAGTTACTCGGACAGGGGATCTAATGAAAAACTGTTTTTT. Translated, it gives CANSYSDRGSNEKLFF.

The chain joins TRBV6-2 or TRBV6-3 to TRBJ2-7; 9 bases map to TRBD2. The germline gives CDR1 MNHEY, CDR2 SVGEGT. CDR3 length equals 13 residues. J gave up 3 bases and V 8 bases, and 5 bases lay outside the gene matches. The CDR3 here is CASQRGAFYEQYV. In DNA form, the CDR3 reads TGTGCCAGCCAGCGGGGGGCCTTCTACGAGCAGTACGTC.

This clonotype was counted between two and nine times. The V call is TRBV7-9, the J call TRBJ1-3; D perhaps matches TRBD1 (6 bases). The CDR3 spans 15 residues. CDR1 SEHNR and CDR2 FQNEAQ come from the germline V gene (reference sequence). With 5 bases removed from V and 4 bases from J, the gap between germline ends came to 15 bases. CDR3 DNA sequence: TGTGCCAGCAGCGCCTCCGGGACATTGGGAAACACCATATATTTT. Encoded protein: CASSASGTLGNTIYF. Combining the CDR3 with reference TRBV7-9 and TRBJ1-3 gives the whole variable domain DTGVSQNPRHKITKRGQNVTFRCDPISEHNRLYWYRQTLGQGPEFLTYFQNEAQLEKSRLLSDRFSAERPKGSFSTLEIQRTEQGDSAMYLCASSASGTLGNTIYFGEGSWLTVV.

This clonotype appeared a few times. The J gene is TRBJ1-2, the V gene TRBV12-3 or TRBV12-4, with a weak D call TRBD1 (6 bases). Trimming removed 7 bases at V and 5 bases at J, with 17 bases between. The CDR3 totals 14 residues. The CDR3 region is CASTAVGGGYGYTF. The DNA for the CDR3 is TGTGCCAGCACCGCCGTGGGGGGCGGGTATGGCTACACCTTC.

This rearrangement joins TRBV19 to TRBJ1-5; TRBD1 matches at 8 bases. Per the germline V gene, CDR1 is LNHDA and CDR2 is SQIVND (reference sequence). Germline trimming cut 3 bases from V and 3 bases from J; bases unmatched to any gene: 4. This CDR3 spans 15 amino acids. For the CDR3, the DNA is TGTGCCAGTAGTATCCAGACAGGGGTCAATCAGCCCCAGCATTTT. Its translation: CASSIQTGVNQPQHF.

Many counts were recorded for this clonotype. The rearrangement uses TRBV28 and TRBJ1-2; TRBD1 is a possible D gene (6 bases). The CDR3 totals 13 residues. The V gene lost 6 bases and the J gene lost 5 bases, with 13 bases spanning the gap. Germline-derived CDR1 and CDR2 are MDHEN and SYDVKM. The CDR3 region is CASSPTGGYGYTF. DNA for the CDR3: TGTGCCAGCAGCCCGACAGGCGGGTATGGCTACACCTTC.

The chain recombines TRBV5-1 with TRBJ1-1, with 8 bases identical to TRBD1. The CDR3 has 14 residues. With V trimmed by 4 bases and J by 5 bases, 7 bases remained unmatched. CDR1 SGHRS and CDR2 YFSETQ come from the germline V gene. The DNA for the CDR3 is TGCGCCAGCAGCGCGACAGGGGAGGATACTGAAGCTTTCTTT. It codes for CASSATGEDTEAFF.

This clonotype was counted only a few times. This may arise from a read error, as a much more abundant clone is one base away. The chain links TRBV12-3 or TRBV12-4 to TRBJ2-1; TRBD2 agrees at 12 bases. The CDR3 runs to 16 residues. The CDR3 DNA follows: TGTGCCAACAGTCCAGGACTAGCGGGGTACCTCAATGAGCAGTTCTTC. This encodes CANSPGLAGYLNEQFF.

About this clonotype itself: A much larger clone differs by one base, so this may be a read error. CDR3: CVSSSFEDRPLAGYTF. Here the CDR3 DNA reads TGTGTCAGCAGCTCATTCGAGGACAGGCCGCTGGCGGGCTACACCTTC. This sequence joins TRBV7-9 and TRBJ1-2; TRBD1 matches 7 bases. Germline CDR1 SEHNR, CDR2 FQNEAQ (reference sequence). This CDR3 region has 16 residues.

This clonotype has a count of ten or more. The chain couples TRBV14 to TRBJ2-7; D is perhaps TRBD1 (6 bases). The CDR3 covers 14 residues. Trimming cost V 4 bases and J 3 bases, with 13 bases left between them. Germline V gene data show CDR1 as SGHDN and CDR2 as FVKESK. The CDR3 here is CASSPRDIDYEQYF. In DNA, the CDR3 is TGTGCCAGCAGCCCCCGGGACATTGACTACGAGCAGTACTTC.

This clonotype was seen a handful of times. This chain connects TRBV6-2 or TRBV6-3 to TRBJ2-1, with 7 bases matching TRBD1. The length of the CDR3 is 17 residues. CDR1 MNHEY and CDR2 SVGEGT come from the germline V gene. V was clipped by 5 bases and J by 4 bases; unmatched bases: 14. The CDR3 nucleotides read TGTGCCAGCAGTGACCCGGGACAGCCCCGCTTTTACAATGAGCAGTTCTTC. Translation: CASSDPGQPRFYNEQFF.